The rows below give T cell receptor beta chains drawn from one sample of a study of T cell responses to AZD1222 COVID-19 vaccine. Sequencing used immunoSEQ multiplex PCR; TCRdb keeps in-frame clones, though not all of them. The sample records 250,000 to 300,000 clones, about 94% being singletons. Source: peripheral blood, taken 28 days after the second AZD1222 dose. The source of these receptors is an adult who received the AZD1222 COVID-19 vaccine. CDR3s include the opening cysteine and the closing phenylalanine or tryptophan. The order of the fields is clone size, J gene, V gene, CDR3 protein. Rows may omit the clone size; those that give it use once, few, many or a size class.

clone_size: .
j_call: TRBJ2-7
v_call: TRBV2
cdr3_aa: CASSGTGTPYEQYF

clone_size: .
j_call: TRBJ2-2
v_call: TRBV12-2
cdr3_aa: CASRLAGREITGELFF

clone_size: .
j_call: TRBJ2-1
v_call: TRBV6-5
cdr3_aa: CASTRTGHYNEQFF

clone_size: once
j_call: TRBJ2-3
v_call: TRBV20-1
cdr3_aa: CSAIDGQRGDTQYF

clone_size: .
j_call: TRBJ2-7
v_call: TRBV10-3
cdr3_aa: CAISEGDRDSYEQYF

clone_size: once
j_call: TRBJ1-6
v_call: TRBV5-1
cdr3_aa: CASSLSGGGHSPLHF

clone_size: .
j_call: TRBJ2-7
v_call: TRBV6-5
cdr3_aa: CASSSLERVSYEQYF

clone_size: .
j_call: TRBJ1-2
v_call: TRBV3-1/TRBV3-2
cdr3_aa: CASSGPPRHYGYTF

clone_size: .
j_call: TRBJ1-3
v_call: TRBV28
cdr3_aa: CASSLGQSFSGNTIYF

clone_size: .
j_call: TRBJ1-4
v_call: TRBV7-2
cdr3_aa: CASSLVGQGINNEKLFF

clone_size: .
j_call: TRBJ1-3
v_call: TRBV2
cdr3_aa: CASSELGLPGNTIYF

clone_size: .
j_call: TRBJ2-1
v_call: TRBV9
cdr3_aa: CASSPSGGSHMGNEQFF

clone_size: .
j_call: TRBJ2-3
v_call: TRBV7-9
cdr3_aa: CASSLGQGIDTDTQYF

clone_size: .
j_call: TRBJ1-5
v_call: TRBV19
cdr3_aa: CASSMPQVHQPQHF

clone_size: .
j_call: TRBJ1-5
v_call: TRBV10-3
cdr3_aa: CAIKREGQPQHF

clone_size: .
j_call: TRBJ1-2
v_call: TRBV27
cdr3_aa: CASSLYGSGSGGYTF

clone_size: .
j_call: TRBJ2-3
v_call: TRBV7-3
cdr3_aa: CASSLGGGRSTDTQYF

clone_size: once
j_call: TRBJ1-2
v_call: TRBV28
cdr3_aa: CASSFGAGAGGYTF

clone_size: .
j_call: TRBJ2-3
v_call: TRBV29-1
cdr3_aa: CSVDPSGSGSDTQYF

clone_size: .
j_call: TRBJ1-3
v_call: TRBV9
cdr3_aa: CASSVGTRDEGNTIYF

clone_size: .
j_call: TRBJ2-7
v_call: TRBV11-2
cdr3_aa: CASSRGQGVNEQYF

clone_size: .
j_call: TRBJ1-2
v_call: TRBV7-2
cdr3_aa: CASSSIGYGYTF

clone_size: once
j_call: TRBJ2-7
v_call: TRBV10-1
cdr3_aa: CASSVGPTYEQYF

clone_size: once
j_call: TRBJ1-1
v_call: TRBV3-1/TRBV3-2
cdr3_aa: CASSLAGGDTEAFF

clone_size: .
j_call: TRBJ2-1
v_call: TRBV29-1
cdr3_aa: CSVGGSGSLVDEQFF

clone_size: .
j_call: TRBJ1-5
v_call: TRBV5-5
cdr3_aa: CASSFDRNQPQHF

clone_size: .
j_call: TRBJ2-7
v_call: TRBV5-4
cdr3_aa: CASRKQGVDEQYF

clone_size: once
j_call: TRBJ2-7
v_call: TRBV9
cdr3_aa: CASSGGTATSSYEQYF

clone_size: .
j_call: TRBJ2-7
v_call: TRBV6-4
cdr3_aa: CAGSLCSYEQYF

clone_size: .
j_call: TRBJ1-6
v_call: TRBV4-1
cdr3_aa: CASSPRTSGNNSPLHF

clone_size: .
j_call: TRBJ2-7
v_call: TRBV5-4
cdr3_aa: CASSREGQFSYEQYF

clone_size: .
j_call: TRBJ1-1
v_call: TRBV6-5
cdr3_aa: CASSYSSLQNTEAFF

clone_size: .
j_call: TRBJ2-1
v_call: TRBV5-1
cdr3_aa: CASSLELAGGNEQFF

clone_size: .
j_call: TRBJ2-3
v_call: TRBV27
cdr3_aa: CASSFRQGGADTQYF

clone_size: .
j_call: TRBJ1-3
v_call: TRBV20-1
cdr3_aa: CSAHAGHTIYF

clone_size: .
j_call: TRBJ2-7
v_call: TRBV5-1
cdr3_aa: CASSPHDRGAYEQYF

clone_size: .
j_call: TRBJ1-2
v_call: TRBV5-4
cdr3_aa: CASSLARGANYGYTF

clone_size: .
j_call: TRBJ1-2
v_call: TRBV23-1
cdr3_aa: CASSRSDGYTF

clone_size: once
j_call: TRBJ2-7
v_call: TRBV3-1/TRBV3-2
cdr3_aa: CASSPPGRLRYPYEQYF

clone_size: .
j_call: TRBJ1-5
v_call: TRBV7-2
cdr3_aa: CASNPTGVTQPQHF

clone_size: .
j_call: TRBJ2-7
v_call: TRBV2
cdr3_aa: CASSRQGAYEQYF

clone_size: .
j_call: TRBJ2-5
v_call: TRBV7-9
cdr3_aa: CASTHPAGGKETQYF

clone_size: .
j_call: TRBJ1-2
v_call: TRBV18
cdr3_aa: CASSPQEKHYGYTF

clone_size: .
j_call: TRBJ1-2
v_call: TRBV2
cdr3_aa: CASTLDRELYGYTF

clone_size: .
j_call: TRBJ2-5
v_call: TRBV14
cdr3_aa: CASSLLRGREETQYF

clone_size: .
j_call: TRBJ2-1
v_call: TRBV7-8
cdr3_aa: CASTHRTSPYNEQFF

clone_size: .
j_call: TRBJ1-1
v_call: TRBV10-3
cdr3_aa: CATRQGENTEAFF

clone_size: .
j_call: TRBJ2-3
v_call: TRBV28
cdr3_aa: CATSGITDTQYF